This T cell receptor beta chain was obtained from a study of molecular identifiers for immune sequencing clone quantification. In the study overall: Naive CD8 RNA (around 20,000 or 100,000 cells) was divided into five aliquots, with four sequenced. Study conclusions and caveats: Among approximately 1 million naive cells, as was reported, spiked Jurkat TCR RNA from one cell was detectable.

This clonotype was counted at least ten times. Antigen specificity is unknown. Each CDR3 protein gets one entry after TCRdb re-called the PCR reads with MiXCR. In the table there are 97,000 or so distinct CDR3 sequences, approximately 24% of which are singletons. Trimming left V 5 bases short and J 0 bases short, with 12 bases between. The CDR3 runs to 15 residues. CDR1 is SGDLS, CDR2 YYNGEE, per germline. This chain uses TRBV9 with TRBJ1-5; D is uncertain. Sample: naive CD8+ T cells from blood, with Jurkat cell RNA spiked in. The sample's subset: FACS-sorted CD8+CD4-CCR7+CD45RA+ naive T cells. The source is a human donor in good health. Some libraries in this study had Jurkat cell RNA spiked in. For the CDR3, the DNA is TGTGCCAGCAGTGACGATACCACTAGCAATCAGCCCCAGCATTTT. This gives the protein CASSDDTTSNQPQHF.